The rows below give T cell receptor beta chains drawn from one sample of a study of neoadjuvant anti-PD-1 for oral cavity cancer. TCRdb keeps only in-frame clones here, not all; method: immunoSEQ multiplex PCR. In the table there are some 15,000 clones, 65% to 75% of which are singletons. This specimen was PBMCs, taken before nivolumab (anti-PD-1) treatment. All receptors come from a person aged 40 to 85 with oral cavity squamous cell carcinoma. Both conserved end residues are part of each CDR3. D genes are given only for firm matches. Some rows mark clone size as missing; the rest say once, few, many or name a class of expanded clone.

abundance: -
j_gene: TRBJ1-4
v_gene: TRBV30
d_gene: -
CDR3nt: TGTGCCTGGAGTGATACAGGTGCCGGTAATGAAAAACTGTTTTTT
CDR3aa: CAWSDTGAGNEKLFF

abundance: once
j_gene: TRBJ2-1
v_gene: TRBV11-3
d_gene: -
CDR3nt: TGTGCCAGCAGCTTAGGACGGGTAACCTACAATGAGCAGTTCTTC
CDR3aa: CASSLGRVTYNEQFF

abundance: -
j_gene: TRBJ2-2
v_gene: TRBV2
d_gene: -
CDR3nt: TGTGCCAGCAGTGAAGCGCTAACCAACACCGGGGAGCTGTTTTTT
CDR3aa: CASSEALTNTGELFF

abundance: -
j_gene: TRBJ1-4
v_gene: TRBV28
d_gene: -
CDR3nt: TGTGCCAGCAGATGGACAGCAACTAATGAAAAACTGTTTTTT
CDR3aa: CASRWTATNEKLFF

abundance: -
j_gene: TRBJ2-7
v_gene: TRBV19
d_gene: -
CDR3nt: TGTGCCAGTAGTATACAGGGGGGCCTTTCCTACGAGCAGTACTTC
CDR3aa: CASSIQGGLSYEQYF

abundance: -
j_gene: TRBJ2-3
v_gene: TRBV20-1
d_gene: -
CDR3nt: TGCAGTTCCGGCGAAGATACGCAGTATTTT
CDR3aa: CSSGEDTQYF

abundance: few
j_gene: TRBJ1-2
v_gene: TRBV5-1
d_gene: -
CDR3nt: TGCGCCAGCAGCTTGAAGGGCTCTGAGAAAGGCTACACCTTC
CDR3aa: CASSLKGSEKGYTF

abundance: -
j_gene: TRBJ2-5
v_gene: TRBV15
d_gene: -
CDR3nt: TGTGCCACCAGCAGCGGACAGACCCAAGAGACCCAGTACTTC
CDR3aa: CATSSGQTQETQYF

abundance: -
j_gene: TRBJ1-5
v_gene: TRBV19
d_gene: -
CDR3nt: TGTGCCAGTAGGACCGACCCAAGCAATCAGCCCCAGCATTTT
CDR3aa: CASRTDPSNQPQHF

abundance: -
j_gene: TRBJ1-4
v_gene: TRBV5-5
d_gene: -
CDR3nt: TGTGCCAGCAGCCCGGGCGGGGGGACTAATGAAAAACTGTTTTTT
CDR3aa: CASSPGGGTNEKLFF

abundance: -
j_gene: TRBJ1-2
v_gene: TRBV9
d_gene: -
CDR3nt: TGTGCCAGCAGCGTAGTCGGGGGCATCCATGGCTACACCTTC
CDR3aa: CASSVVGGIHGYTF

abundance: -
j_gene: TRBJ2-7
v_gene: TRBV5-1
d_gene: -
CDR3nt: TGCGCCAGCAGCTTGGAAGGCCGAGCCTACGAGCAGTACTTC
CDR3aa: CASSLEGRAYEQYF

abundance: -
j_gene: TRBJ1-2
v_gene: TRBV5-8
d_gene: -
CDR3nt: TGTGCCAGCAGTATACAGAGAGTCAACTATGGCTACACCTTC
CDR3aa: CASSIQRVNYGYTF

abundance: -
j_gene: TRBJ2-7
v_gene: TRBV15
d_gene: -
CDR3nt: TGTGCCACCAGCAGGGGACTGAACTCCTACGAGCAGTACTTC
CDR3aa: CATSRGLNSYEQYF

abundance: -
j_gene: TRBJ2-5
v_gene: TRBV29-1
d_gene: -
CDR3nt: TGCAGCGTTTACAGGGAGACCCAGTACTTC
CDR3aa: CSVYRETQYF

abundance: -
j_gene: TRBJ2-5
v_gene: TRBV4-1
d_gene: TRBD1
CDR3nt: TGCGCCAGCAGCCAAGAGTGGACAGGTGAAGAGACCCAGTACTTC
CDR3aa: CASSQEWTGEETQYF

abundance: -
j_gene: TRBJ1-2
v_gene: TRBV6-5
d_gene: TRBD1
CDR3nt: TGTGCCAGCAGAGCGACAGGGGGCCCCAACTATGGCTACACCTTC
CDR3aa: CASRATGGPNYGYTF

abundance: -
j_gene: TRBJ2-5
v_gene: TRBV7-8
d_gene: TRBD2
CDR3nt: TGTGCCAGCAGCTTAGGGCGACTAGCGGGACCCCAAGAGACCCAGTACTTC
CDR3aa: CASSLGRLAGPQETQYF

abundance: -
j_gene: TRBJ2-2
v_gene: TRBV19
d_gene: TRBD1
CDR3nt: TGTGCCAGTAGTATGAACAGGGGGCGCAGCACCGGGGAGCTGTTTTTT
CDR3aa: CASSMNRGRSTGELFF

abundance: -
j_gene: TRBJ1-2
v_gene: TRBV15
d_gene: TRBD1
CDR3nt: TGTGCCACCAGCAGAACCGAGGGGGCGGATGGCTACACCTTC
CDR3aa: CATSRTEGADGYTF

abundance: -
j_gene: TRBJ1-2
v_gene: TRBV20-1
d_gene: -
CDR3nt: TGCAGTGCTGGAGGGGGGTCTGGCTACACCTTC
CDR3aa: CSAGGGSGYTF

abundance: -
j_gene: TRBJ2-3
v_gene: TRBV6-4
d_gene: TRBD2
CDR3nt: TGTGCCAGCAGTGAGGCTAGCGGAAGAGATACGCAGTATTTT
CDR3aa: CASSEASGRDTQYF

abundance: -
j_gene: TRBJ2-1
v_gene: TRBV7-8
d_gene: -
CDR3nt: TGTGCCAGCAGCTTAGCTCCCCTAGCTTCCTACAATGAGCAGTTCTTC
CDR3aa: CASSLAPLASYNEQFF

abundance: -
j_gene: TRBJ1-1
v_gene: TRBV6-5
d_gene: -
CDR3nt: TGTGCCAGCAGTTACCAAGGACAAAGGATGAACACTGAAGCTTTCTTT
CDR3aa: CASSYQGQRMNTEAFF

abundance: -
j_gene: TRBJ2-1
v_gene: TRBV9
d_gene: TRBD2
CDR3nt: TGTGCCAGCAGCGGATGGGGGGGTGAGCAGTTCTTC
CDR3aa: CASSGWGGEQFF

abundance: -
j_gene: TRBJ1-2
v_gene: TRBV4-1
d_gene: TRBD1
CDR3nt: TGCGCCAGCAGCCAAGGACAGGGATCTAACTATGGCTACACCTTC
CDR3aa: CASSQGQGSNYGYTF

abundance: -
j_gene: TRBJ1-1
v_gene: TRBV27
d_gene: TRBD1
CDR3nt: TGTGCCAGCAGGAGACAGGGCGGAGGAGCTTTCTTT
CDR3aa: CASRRQGGGAFF

abundance: -
j_gene: TRBJ2-3
v_gene: TRBV7-3
d_gene: -
CDR3nt: TGTGCCAGCAGCCCGGGGAGAGAATTTGATACGCAGTATTTT
CDR3aa: CASSPGREFDTQYF

abundance: -
j_gene: TRBJ1-5
v_gene: TRBV28
d_gene: -
CDR3nt: TGTGCCAGCAGTTCTAGGCACGAACAGCCCCAGCATTTT
CDR3aa: CASSSRHEQPQHF

abundance: few
j_gene: TRBJ2-1
v_gene: TRBV5-1
d_gene: TRBD2
CDR3nt: TGCGCCAGCAGCTTGGTGACTAGCGGGAGTGGTGAGCAGTTCTTC
CDR3aa: CASSLVTSGSGEQFF

abundance: -
j_gene: TRBJ2-7
v_gene: TRBV15
d_gene: -
CDR3nt: TGTGCCACCAGCAGAGCCAACTACGAGCAGTACTTC
CDR3aa: CATSRANYEQYF

abundance: -
j_gene: TRBJ2-7
v_gene: TRBV6-1
d_gene: TRBD1
CDR3nt: TGTGCCAGCACGGCAGGGGGCTCATTCGAGCAGTACTTC
CDR3aa: CASTAGGSFEQYF

abundance: -
j_gene: TRBJ2-3
v_gene: TRBV30
d_gene: TRBD1
CDR3nt: TGTGCCTGGCGGGACAGGGGGTCAGATACGCAGTATTTT
CDR3aa: CAWRDRGSDTQYF

abundance: -
j_gene: TRBJ1-2
v_gene: TRBV28
d_gene: -
CDR3nt: TGTGCCAGCAGGGAGACGGGAAGTGGCTACACCTTC
CDR3aa: CASRETGSGYTF

abundance: -
j_gene: TRBJ1-1
v_gene: TRBV7-9
d_gene: -
CDR3nt: TGTGCCAGCAGCTTAGGGTCAGGGAGCGCTGAAGCTTTCTTT
CDR3aa: CASSLGSGSAEAFF

abundance: few
j_gene: TRBJ1-1
v_gene: TRBV5-1
d_gene: TRBD1
CDR3nt: TGCGCCAGCAAGGACAGGGGAAACACTGAAGCTTTCTTT
CDR3aa: CASKDRGNTEAFF

abundance: once
j_gene: TRBJ1-3
v_gene: TRBV5-6
d_gene: -
CDR3nt: TGTGCCAGCAGCTTGGGAGTGACTGGAAACACCATATATTTT
CDR3aa: CASSLGVTGNTIYF

abundance: -
j_gene: TRBJ2-2
v_gene: TRBV6-5
d_gene: -
CDR3nt: TGTGCCAGCAGCCCTCGAACGAACACCGGGGAGCTGTTTTTT
CDR3aa: CASSPRTNTGELFF

abundance: -
j_gene: TRBJ2-5
v_gene: TRBV7-9
d_gene: -
CDR3nt: TGTGCCAGCAGCCGGGCCCGGGACCAAGAGACCCAGTACTTC
CDR3aa: CASSRARDQETQYF

abundance: -
j_gene: TRBJ1-1
v_gene: TRBV6-5
d_gene: -
CDR3nt: TGTGCCAGCAGTTACGGCCCCCCATTGAACACTGAAGCTTTCTTT
CDR3aa: CASSYGPPLNTEAFF

abundance: -
j_gene: TRBJ1-6
v_gene: TRBV5-6
d_gene: TRBD1
CDR3nt: TGTGCCAGCAGCTTGGGACAGGGAAATACCCCCCTCCACTTT
CDR3aa: CASSLGQGNTPLHF

abundance: -
j_gene: TRBJ2-3
v_gene: TRBV6-6
d_gene: TRBD1
CDR3nt: TGTGCCAGCTACAGGGGGCAGGCAGATACGCAGTATTTT
CDR3aa: CASYRGQADTQYF

abundance: -
j_gene: TRBJ1-2
v_gene: TRBV2
d_gene: TRBD1
CDR3nt: TGTGCCAGCAGCCCGACAGGGGTGACGATCACTGGCTACACCTTC
CDR3aa: CASSPTGVTITGYTF

abundance: -
j_gene: TRBJ2-1
v_gene: TRBV6-1
d_gene: -
CDR3nt: TGTGCCAGCAGTGAACAGCCCCGGGACAAGGCATACAATGAGCAGTTCTTC
CDR3aa: CASSEQPRDKAYNEQFF

abundance: -
j_gene: TRBJ1-4
v_gene: TRBV5-5
d_gene: TRBD1
CDR3nt: TGTGCCAGCAGTCAGACCATAGCCGCCCCGGGACAGGCGGAAAAACTGTTTTTT
CDR3aa: CASSQTIAAPGQAEKLFF

abundance: -
j_gene: TRBJ1-1
v_gene: TRBV25-1
d_gene: -
CDR3nt: TGTGCCAGTTCACCATTCGGGATTTACACTGAAGCTTTCTTT
CDR3aa: CASSPFGIYTEAFF

abundance: once
j_gene: TRBJ2-7
v_gene: TRBV9
d_gene: -
CDR3nt: TGTGCCAGCAGCACAATGCGACACCTCGATTTATACTACGAGCAGTACTTC
CDR3aa: CASSTMRHLDLYYEQYF

abundance: -
j_gene: TRBJ2-7
v_gene: TRBV19
d_gene: -
CDR3nt: TGTGCCAGTAGTTTCCGGGACAACTACGAGCAGTACTTC
CDR3aa: CASSFRDNYEQYF

abundance: -
j_gene: TRBJ1-1
v_gene: TRBV5-1
d_gene: -
CDR3nt: TGCGCCAGCAGCTTGTTCAGTCAGCCGAACACTGAAGCTTTCTTT
CDR3aa: CASSLFSQPNTEAFF

abundance: -
j_gene: TRBJ2-1
v_gene: TRBV7-3
d_gene: TRBD2
CDR3nt: TGTGCCAGCAGCTTATCTAGCGGGACGTATGGTGAGCAGTTCTTC
CDR3aa: CASSLSSGTYGEQFF